This is a list of T cell receptor beta chains from one sample in a study of blood T cell repertoires in COVID-19. The table came from immunoSEQ multiplex PCR; TCRdb's copy has only in-frame clones and leaves some out. The table lists about 300,000 clones, roughly nine tenths of them singletons. The sample consisted of peripheral blood. These receptors all come from a woman in her twenties or thirties with COVID-19, enrolled during active disease. CDR3s include the opening cysteine and the closing phenylalanine or tryptophan. D genes are given only for firm matches. Expanded clones are given a class, and other clones once, few, many or no size at all.

few	17	TRBV5-6	TRBJ1-1	TRBD1	TGTGCCAGCAGCTTGGGCCCAGGGGGCGGTTTGAACACTGAAGCTTTCTTT	CASSLGPGGGLNTEAFF
NA	14	TRBV30	TRBJ2-2	NA	TGTGCCTGGAGTGTGGCAGGATCGAGCGGGGAGCTGTTTTTT	CAWSVAGSSGELFF
NA	19	TRBV7-6	TRBJ2-1	TRBD2	TGTGCCAGCAGCTCACCCGGGACTAGCGGGGACAACTCCTACAATGAGCAGTTCTTC	CASSSPGTSGDNSYNEQFF
NA	17	TRBV13	TRBJ2-3	TRBD1	TGTGCCAGCAGCTTCGACTCCGGGACAGGGGGTCCAGATACGCAGTATTTT	CASSFDSGTGGPDTQYF
few	14	TRBV2	TRBJ1-1	NA	TGTGCCAGCAGGGGGGACACGGGGCTGACTGAAGCTTTCTTT	CASRGDTGLTEAFF
NA	12	TRBV7-2	TRBJ1-1	NA	TGTGCCAGCAGCTTTCAGAGGACTGAAGCTTTCTTT	CASSFQRTEAFF
NA	14	TRBV11-2	TRBJ2-2	NA	TGTGCCAGCAGCCCTACCCCGGGGACCGGGGAGCTGTTTTTT	CASSPTPGTGELFF
NA	14	TRBV2	TRBJ1-1	NA	TGTGCCAGCAGTGAAGCCCGGGGGAACACTGAAGCTTTCTTT	CASSEARGNTEAFF
few	11	TRBV24-1	TRBJ1-2	NA	TGTGCCACCAGTGATACAGGTGGCTACACCTTC	CATSDTGGYTF
NA	13	TRBV2	TRBJ1-6	TRBD1	TGTGCCAGCAAGATAACAGGGGATTCACCCCTCCACTTT	CASKITGDSPLHF
NA	15	TRBV30	TRBJ1-6	NA	TGTGCCTGGAGTGTAGGGGGTAATGGTAATTCACCCCTCCACTTT	CAWSVGGNGNSPLHF
few	15	TRBV7-8	TRBJ1-5	NA	TGTGCCAGCAGCTTAGCTGGCGGTAGCAATCAGCCCCAGCATTTT	CASSLAGGSNQPQHF
NA	13	TRBV2	TRBJ2-5	NA	TGTGCCAGCAGGGGCGTGTACCAAGAGACCCAGTACTTC	CASRGVYQETQYF
NA	16	TRBV10-2	TRBJ2-1	TRBD2	TGCGCCAGCAGTCCTTTACTAGCGGGGGGGCAGGGTGAGCAGTTCTTC	CASSPLLAGGQGEQFF
NA	15	TRBV3-1/TRBV3-2	TRBJ1-2	NA	TGTGCCAGCAGCCCCCAACAGAAAAGGTACTATGGCTACACCTTC	CASSPQQKRYYGYTF
few	13	TRBV12-3/TRBV12-4	TRBJ1-4	TRBD1	TGTGCCAGCCAGGGGGACAGCACCGAAAAACTGTTTTTT	CASQGDSTEKLFF
NA	15	TRBV6-1	TRBJ2-1	TRBD1	TGTGCCAGCAGTGAAACAGGGGCCGTCTACAATGAGCAGTTCTTC	CASSETGAVYNEQFF
NA	12	TRBV6-2/TRBV6-3	TRBJ1-2	NA	TGTGCCAGCAGTTACGGCGGGCATGGCTACACCTTC	CASSYGGHGYTF
NA	17	TRBV11-3	TRBJ2-5	TRBD1	TGTGCCAGCAGCTTAGGGCGGACAGGGGTTTACCAAGAGACCCAGTACTTC	CASSLGRTGVYQETQYF
once	17	TRBV18	TRBJ1-5	TRBD1	TGTGCCAGCTCACGGGACAGGGCGGAGTATAGCAATCAGCCCCAGCATTTT	CASSRDRAEYSNQPQHF
once	16	TRBV25-1	TRBJ2-1	TRBD1	TGTGCCAGCAGTGAATTTGGGACAGGGATGTCAAATGAGCAGTTCTTC	CASSEFGTGMSNEQFF
few	17	TRBV5-1	TRBJ1-2	TRBD1	TGCGCCAGCGCTCCAGTTCCGGGACAGGGGGCCCGCTATGGCTACACCTTC	CASAPVPGQGARYGYTF